This T cell receptor (beta chain) appears in the sequencing data of a study of T cells expressing NK-cell markers. As to this clonotype: No antigen is known for it.

CDR1 and CDR2 from the germline V gene are MNHEY and SMNVEV (reference sequence). This CDR3 is built from 14 residues. As the method of synthesis, 5'RACE template switching with UMIs yielded TCR beta cDNA. TCRdb reprocessed the 5' RACE reads and stores each CDR3 protein as one record, lacking DNA. The listing contains more than 120,000 distinct CDR3 sequences. Study findings and constraints: Clarity on HCMV specificity was lacking for the expanded NKG2C+ T cell clones. In a handful of donors, dominant clonotypes made up about 28.3-65% of CD3+CD56-NKG2C+ cells.

This chain links TRBV27 with TRBJ2-7; without DNA, the TCRdb call of TRBD1 cannot be checked. Sequenced sample: blood T cells: a sorted CD56 or NKG2C T cell subset, CD4+ or CD8+ T cells, or bulk PBMC T cells (not recorded which). The receptor was derived from a man aged 18 to 29 in good health. The CDR3 protein is CASSMTGAMYEQYF.